The 20 T cell receptor beta chains presented below share a single source sample, sequenced in a study of cytomegalovirus exposure and HLA in healthy donors. Generated by immunoSEQ multiplex PCR, the TCRdb table keeps only in-frame clones and is missing some. The table has approximately 300,000 clones, roughly 85% seen once. The material sequenced was PBMCs. The source is a woman aged 18-35 years in good health and CMV-seronegative.

This sequence joins TRBV7-6 and TRBJ2-1; 13 nucleotides line up with TRBD2. Trimming removed 5 bases from V and 8 bases from J; junction bases left unmatched: 6. In germline, CDR1 is SGHVS, CDR2 FNYEAQ. The CDR3 totals 15 residues. CDR3 in amino acids: CASSATSGRAYEQFF. The CDR3, as DNA: TGTGCCAGCAGCGCCACTAGCGGGAGGGCTTATGAGCAGTTCTTC.

V gene TRBV27 combines with J gene TRBJ2-3; 7 bases match TRBD2. The ends lost 2 bases at V and 4 bases at J; junction bases unmatched: 6. This CDR3 is built from 15 residues. Germline V gene data show CDR1 as MNHEY and CDR2 as SMNVEV (reference sequence). CDR3 protein: CASSLGGTTSDTQYF. In nucleotides, the CDR3 is TGTGCCAGCAGTTTAGGCGGGACTACGTCAGATACGCAGTATTTT.

This clone came up once. The chain carries TRBV29-1 and TRBJ2-4; D may be TRBD1 (6 bases). In germline, CDR1 is SQVTM, CDR2 ANQGSEA. This CDR3 contains 14 residues. V was cut by 6 bases and J by 4 bases, with 16 bases left in between. CDR3 sequence: CSVLTGTLKNIQYF. The CDR3 bases are TGCAGCGTCTTGACCGGGACACTTAAAAACATTCAGTACTTC.

The CDR3 protein is CASRYSGGAYGYTF. Written as DNA, the CDR3 is TGTGCCAGCAGATATTCTGGGGGCGCCTATGGCTACACCTTC. The V call is TRBV28, the J call TRBJ1-2, with D possibly TRBD1 on 6 matching bases. CDR1 and CDR2 from the germline V gene are MDHEN and SYDVKM. Trimming removed 6 bases at V and 4 bases at J, with 15 bases between. The CDR3 is made up of 14 amino acids.

This sequence joins TRBV7-9 and TRBJ2-2; 14 positions match TRBD2. The CDR3 extends over 17 amino acids. Germline-derived CDR1 and CDR2 are SEHNR and FQNEAQ (reference sequence). Trimming at V came to 8 bases and at J to 1 base, leaving 6 bases not matched to a gene. DNA of the CDR3: TGTGCCAGCCGGGGACTAGCGGGAGTTGGGAACACCGGGGAGCTGTTTTTT. Its translation is CASRGLAGVGNTGELFF.

The chain joins TRBV10-3 to TRBJ2-3, with TRBD1 matching 11 bases. This CDR3 is 16 amino acids long. Germline V gene sequence: CDR1 ENHRY, CDR2 SYGVKD. V lost 5 bases, J lost 4 bases, and 8 bases stayed unmatched. The CDR3 region is CAISTRGQGASDTQYF. CDR3 DNA sequence: TGTGCCATCAGTACCCGTGGACAGGGGGCCTCAGATACGCAGTATTTT.

V gene TRBV7-6 combines with J gene TRBJ2-5; TRBD1 matches 8 bases. V was clipped by 5 bases and J by 5 bases; unmatched bases: 10. Germline V lookup: CDR1 SGHVS, CDR2 FNYEAQ. CDR3 size: 15 residues. The CDR3 DNA sequence: TGTGCCAGCAGCGGATACAGGGGGGTTCGGGAGACCCAGTACTTC. Amino acids: CASSGYRGVRETQYF.

The CDR3 sequence: CASSPTSARESAYEQYF. The CDR3 nucleotides read TGCGCCAGCAGCCCTACTTCAGCGCGGGAGTCCGCCTACGAGCAGTACTTC. The chain employs TRBV5-1 and TRBJ2-7; 7 positions match TRBD2. The CDR3 consists of 17 residues. Germline V CDR1 and CDR2: SGHRS, YFSETQ. V lost 4 bases to trimming and J lost 2 bases; unmatched junction nucleotides: 15.

The chain combines TRBV7-2 with TRBJ2-7; 7 positions agree with TRBD1. The germline gives CDR1 SGHTA, CDR2 FQGNSA. J lost 2 bases, V lost 4 bases, and 5 bases had no gene match. This CDR3 has 14 residues. CDR3: CASSSRDSTYEQYF. For the CDR3, the DNA is TGTGCCAGCAGCTCCCGGGACAGTACCTACGAGCAGTACTTC.

Comments on this clone: Other nucleotide sequences from this sample produce the same CDR3. J is TRBJ2-3 and V is TRBV6-5, with a possible D match to TRBD1 (6 bases). Germline values: CDR1 MNHEY, CDR2 SVGAGI. This CDR3 has 15 residues. V lost 0 bases and J 2 bases, leaving 9 bases between the germline ends. The DNA for the CDR3 is TGTGCCAGCAGTTACTCTGGGGGCCCCACAGATACGCAGTATTTT. It yields the protein CASSYSGGPTDTQYF.

The V and J genes are TRBV7-2 and TRBJ2-7; D uncertain. The germline V gene encodes CDR1 SGHTA and CDR2 FQGNSA. Trimming cost V 5 bases and J 2 bases, with 13 bases left between them. This CDR3 spans 14 amino acids. The CDR3 DNA follows: TGTGCCAGCAGCCTTGTCGGCAGCGCCTACGAGCAGTACTTC. Its translation is CASSLVGSAYEQYF. The whole variable domain, filled in from reference TRBV7-2 and TRBJ2-7, reads GAGVSQSPSNKVTEKGKDVELRCDPISGHTALYWYRQSLGQGLEFLIYFQGNSAPDKSGLPSDRFSAERTGGSVSTLTIQRTQQEDSAVYLCASSLVGSAYEQYFGPGTRLTVT.

J is TRBJ2-3 and V is TRBV6-5; 7 bases match TRBD1. The V gene's germline CDR1 is MNHEY and CDR2 SVGAGI. The CDR3 runs to 11 residues. The CDR3 DNA reads TGTGGTACAGGGGCATGGGATACGCAGTATTTT. This translates into CGTGAWDTQYF.

The chain carries TRBV13 and TRBJ2-1; 11 nucleotides match TRBD2. V lost 2 bases, J lost 4 bases, and 1 base stayed unmatched. Germline lookup yields CDR1 PRHDT and CDR2 FYEKMQ (reference sequence). This CDR3 is 15 amino acids long. In DNA form, the CDR3 reads TGTGCCAGCAGCTTATCTAGCGGGAGGTACAATGAGCAGTTCTTC. It yields the protein CASSLSSGRYNEQFF. Using reference TRBV13 and TRBJ2-1 for the parts outside the CDR3, the full variable domain is AAGVIQSPRHLIKEKRETATLKCYPIPRHDTVYWYQQGPGQDPQFLISFYEKMQSDKGSIPDRFSAQQFSDYHSELNMSSLELGDSALYFCASSLSSGRYNEQFFGPGTRLTVL.

V and J are TRBV15 and TRBJ1-1; D is undetermined. The CDR3 runs 14 residues. Trimming took 0 bases from V and 2 from J, leaving 7 bases between them. CDR1 is LNHNV, CDR2 YYDKDF, per germline (reference sequence). CDR3 bases: TGTGCCACCAGCAGAGATGGAGGAAACACTGAAGCTTTCTTT. Protein sequence: CATSRDGGNTEAFF.

The chain has TRBV2 and TRBJ2-2; possibly TRBD1 for D (6 bases). Trimming removed 6 bases at V and 7 bases at J, with 6 bases between. The CDR3 covers 11 residues. Looked up from germline, CDR1 is SNHLY and CDR2 is FYNNEI. The CDR3 loop reads CASRTGGELFF. CDR3 nucleotide sequence: TGTGCCAGCAGGACAGGCGGGGAGCTGTTTTTT.

This clone was seen once. The gene calls are TRBV7-7 and TRBJ2-2; 14 nucleotides line up with TRBD2. Per germline, CDR1 SSHAT and CDR2 FNYEAQ (reference sequence). Losses at the gene ends were 5 bases for V and 1 base for J; bases not matched to a gene: 6. There are 18 residues in the CDR3. The CDR3 sequence: CASSPRTSGRRNTGELFF. CDR3 sequence (DNA): TGTGCCAGCAGCCCTCGGACTAGCGGGAGGAGGAACACCGGGGAGCTGTTTTTT.

The V call is TRBV19, the J call TRBJ2-5, with D maybe TRBD2 (6 bases). CDR1 and CDR2 (germline): LNHDA, SQIVND (reference sequence). V lost 7 bases and J lost 4, with 13 bases in between. The CDR3 runs to 13 residues. CDR3 region: CASTRRDGETQYF. The DNA of the CDR3 is TGTGCCAGTACCCGGCGGGACGGAGAGACCCAGTACTTC. Supplemented by reference TRBV19 and TRBJ2-5, the full variable domain reads DGGITQSPKYLFRKEGQNVTLSCEQNLNHDAMYWYRQDPGQGLRLIYYSQIVNDFQKGDIAEGYSVSREKKESFPLTVTSAQKNPTAFYLCASTRRDGETQYFGPGTRLLVL.

The V call is TRBV27, the J call TRBJ2-1; D remains unclear. CDR1 MNHEY and CDR2 SMNVEV come from the germline V gene (reference sequence). This CDR3 region has 11 residues. V was pared by 6 bases and J by 4 bases, with 4 bases between. The CDR3 region is CASRIYNEQFF. In nucleotides, the CDR3 is TGTGCCAGCAGAATATACAATGAGCAGTTCTTC.

The chain uses TRBV27 and TRBJ2-5; D remains ambiguous. The ends were cut back, 5 bases at V and 2 bases at J, with 3 bases in the middle. CDR1 is MNHEY and CDR2 is SMNVEV in the germline V gene (reference sequence). The CDR3 sequence is 11 residues long. Here the CDR3 DNA reads TGTGCCAGCAGTCCGCAAGAGACCCAGTACTTC. Translating it yields CASSPQETQYF.

This rearrangement joins TRBV28 to TRBJ2-5; weak D call: TRBD1 (5 bases). V was trimmed by 6 bases and J by 7 bases, leaving 12 bases between them. Germline CDR1 and CDR2: MDHEN and SYDVKM. The CDR3 runs to 12 residues. DNA of the CDR3: TGTGCCAGCAGCCAGGGTGTGGGGACCCAGTACTTC. It specifies CASSQGVGTQYF.